This is a list of T cell receptor beta chains from one sample in a study of T cells in Graves' hyperthyroidism and ophthalmopathy. A single record per CDR3 protein comes from TCRdb applying MiXCR to the multiplex PCR reads. The table lists about 700,000 distinct CDR3 sequences, around 15% of them singletons. Sequenced: blood. These receptors were obtained from a woman aged 18-35 years with Graves' hyperthyroidism. Each CDR3 is given with its conserved first and last residue. Each record gives: clone size, D gene, V gene, J gene, CDR3 protein, CDR3 DNA. A D gene is named only where the DNA matches it firmly. Clone size is stated in some rows and not others, as once, few, many or a class when expanded.

clone size: few; D gene: .; V gene: TRBV4-3; J gene: TRBJ1-1; CDR3 protein: CASSQDPDSHTEAFF; CDR3 DNA: TGCGCCAGCAGCCAAGATCCCGACAGTCACACTGAAGCTTTCTTT
clone size: few; D gene: .; V gene: TRBV6-4; J gene: TRBJ1-5; CDR3 protein: CASSDRGKSNQPQHF; CDR3 DNA: TGTGCCAGCAGTGACAGGGGAAAGAGCAATCAGCCCCAGCATTTT
clone size: .; D gene: .; V gene: TRBV29-1; J gene: TRBJ1-1; CDR3 protein: CSAEAYTEAFF; CDR3 DNA: TGCAGCGCCGAGGCGTACACTGAAGCTTTCTTT
clone size: many; D gene: .; V gene: TRBV20-1; J gene: TRBJ1-2; CDR3 protein: CSAREAGGSYGYTF; CDR3 DNA: TGCAGTGCTAGAGAGGCCGGGGGCAGCTATGGCTACACCTTC
clone size: .; D gene: TRBD2; V gene: TRBV6-9; J gene: TRBJ2-7; CDR3 protein: CASSSRTSGRGRGPYEQYF; CDR3 DNA: TGTGCCAGCAGTTCCCGGACTAGCGGGAGGGGAAGGGGGCCCTACGAGCAGTACTTC
clone size: few; D gene: TRBD1; V gene: TRBV6-1; J gene: TRBJ1-5; CDR3 protein: CASGQTGGYQPQHF; CDR3 DNA: TGTGCCAGCGGCCAGACAGGGGGGTATCAGCCCCAGCATTTT
clone size: many; D gene: .; V gene: TRBV6-2/TRBV6-3; J gene: TRBJ2-2; CDR3 protein: CASSLPGSNTGELFF; CDR3 DNA: TGTGCCAGCAGTTTGCCCGGGTCGAACACCGGGGAGCTGTTTTTT
clone size: few; D gene: TRBD1; V gene: TRBV7-9; J gene: TRBJ2-4; CDR3 protein: CASSLTGFAKNIQYF; CDR3 DNA: TGTGCCAGCAGCTTGACAGGGTTTGCCAAAAACATTCAGTACTTC
clone size: few; D gene: TRBD2; V gene: TRBV20-1; J gene: TRBJ2-7; CDR3 protein: CSAMGLAGGLRGEQYF; CDR3 DNA: TGCAGTGCCATGGGACTAGCGGGAGGGCTTCGTGGCGAGCAGTACTTC
clone size: many; D gene: TRBD1; V gene: TRBV20-1; J gene: TRBJ1-5; CDR3 protein: CSASRQGSGQPQHF; CDR3 DNA: TGCAGTGCTAGTCGACAGGGGTCCGGCCAGCCCCAGCATTTT
clone size: many; D gene: .; V gene: TRBV4-3; J gene: TRBJ1-1; CDR3 protein: CASSQGPGGWTEAFF; CDR3 DNA: TGCGCCAGCAGCCAAGGTCCGGGTGGATGGACTGAAGCTTTCTTT
clone size: .; D gene: .; V gene: TRBV19; J gene: TRBJ2-5; CDR3 protein: CASSIQQGTGQETQYF; CDR3 DNA: TGTGCCAGTAGTATACAACAGGGCACAGGGCAAGAGACCCAGTACTTC
clone size: few; D gene: .; V gene: TRBV27; J gene: TRBJ2-1; CDR3 protein: CASSPRGARYNEQFF; CDR3 DNA: TGTGCCAGCAGTCCTAGGGGCGCTCGATACAATGAGCAGTTCTTC
clone size: many; D gene: TRBD1; V gene: TRBV6-6; J gene: TRBJ1-1; CDR3 protein: CASSYSATGGSTEAFF; CDR3 DNA: TGTGCCAGCAGTTACTCGGCGACAGGGGGATCCACTGAAGCTTTCTTT
clone size: few; D gene: TRBD1; V gene: TRBV30; J gene: TRBJ1-1; CDR3 protein: CAWSEGAGWSFTEAFF; CDR3 DNA: TGTGCCTGGAGTGAGGGGGCGGGATGGAGTTTCACTGAAGCTTTCTTT
clone size: many; D gene: .; V gene: TRBV6-1; J gene: TRBJ1-1; CDR3 protein: CASSYRSGASVAEAFF; CDR3 DNA: TGTGCCAGCAGTTATAGGTCCGGGGCTAGTGTCGCTGAAGCTTTCTTT
clone size: few; D gene: .; V gene: TRBV5-6; J gene: TRBJ2-7; CDR3 protein: CASSLDGVLFYEQYF; CDR3 DNA: TGTGCCAGCAGCTTGGATGGGGTACTATTCTACGAGCAGTACTTC
clone size: .; D gene: TRBD1; V gene: TRBV10-3; J gene: TRBJ2-3; CDR3 protein: CAISKGALDTDTQYF; CDR3 DNA: TGTGCCATCAGTAAGGGGGCGCTGGACACAGATACGCAGTATTTT
clone size: .; D gene: .; V gene: TRBV29-1; J gene: TRBJ1-2; CDR3 protein: CSSETGVGYGYTF; CDR3 DNA: TGCAGCTCCGAGACCGGGGTTGGCTATGGCTACACCTTC
clone size: .; D gene: TRBD1; V gene: TRBV10-3; J gene: TRBJ1-4; CDR3 protein: CAIRGTGSEKLFF; CDR3 DNA: TGTGCCATCAGAGGGACAGGGAGCGAAAAACTGTTTTTT
clone size: few; D gene: TRBD1; V gene: TRBV29-1; J gene: TRBJ1-1; CDR3 protein: CSVGTGGGSTEAFF; CDR3 DNA: TGCAGCGTTGGGACAGGGGGAGGGTCCACTGAAGCTTTCTTT
clone size: .; D gene: .; V gene: TRBV4-3; J gene: TRBJ1-2; CDR3 protein: CASSQGHGDFYGYTF; CDR3 DNA: TGCGCCAGCAGCCAAGGTCACGGAGACTTCTATGGCTACACCTTC
clone size: .; D gene: .; V gene: TRBV5-1; J gene: TRBJ1-4; CDR3 protein: CASSHVESNEKLFF; CDR3 DNA: TGCGCCAGCAGCCACGTAGAATCGAATGAAAAACTGTTTTTT
clone size: many; D gene: TRBD1; V gene: TRBV6-4; J gene: TRBJ2-1; CDR3 protein: CASSEGTGGNNEQFF; CDR3 DNA: TGTGCCAGCAGTGAAGGGACAGGGGGTAACAATGAGCAGTTCTTC
clone size: few; D gene: .; V gene: TRBV5-1; J gene: TRBJ2-1; CDR3 protein: CASSIGGPITYNEQFF; CDR3 DNA: TGCGCCAGCAGCATTGGGGGACCTATCACTTACAATGAGCAGTTCTTC
clone size: many; D gene: .; V gene: TRBV7-9; J gene: TRBJ2-3; CDR3 protein: CASRYSWENDTQYF; CDR3 DNA: TGTGCCAGCAGATATTCGTGGGAGAATGATACGCAGTATTTT
clone size: few; D gene: .; V gene: TRBV4-1; J gene: TRBJ1-5; CDR3 protein: CASSQVERGNQPQHF; CDR3 DNA: TGCGCCAGCAGCCAAGTCGAGAGGGGGAATCAGCCCCAGCATTTT
clone size: many; D gene: .; V gene: TRBV11-2; J gene: TRBJ2-7; CDR3 protein: CASSSRRLTHFYEQYF; CDR3 DNA: TGTGCCAGCAGCTCGAGACGGTTAACGCACTTCTACGAGCAGTACTTC
clone size: .; D gene: .; V gene: TRBV19; J gene: TRBJ1-2; CDR3 protein: CASSILRGRDYGYTF; CDR3 DNA: TGTGCCAGTAGTATACTCAGGGGAAGGGACTATGGCTACACCTTC
clone size: few; D gene: .; V gene: TRBV7-9; J gene: TRBJ2-1; CDR3 protein: CASSLAADYNEQFF; CDR3 DNA: TGTGCCAGCAGCTTAGCGGCAGACTACAATGAGCAGTTCTTC
clone size: few; D gene: TRBD2; V gene: TRBV15; J gene: TRBJ2-2; CDR3 protein: CATSRAVAGGELFF; CDR3 DNA: TGTGCCACCAGCAGAGCGGTAGCGGGAGGGGAGCTGTTTTTT
clone size: few; D gene: TRBD1; V gene: TRBV30; J gene: TRBJ1-3; CDR3 protein: CARQGAGGNTIYF; CDR3 DNA: TGTGCCCGCCAGGGGGCTGGCGGAAACACCATATATTTT
clone size: many; D gene: .; V gene: TRBV3-1; J gene: TRBJ1-1; CDR3 protein: CASSTQGEAFF; CDR3 DNA: TGTGCCAGCAGCACCCAGGGGGAAGCTTTCTTT
clone size: .; D gene: .; V gene: TRBV2; J gene: TRBJ1-1; CDR3 protein: CASSFQGFNTEAFF; CDR3 DNA: TGTGCCAGCAGTTTTCAAGGGTTCAACACTGAAGCTTTCTTT
clone size: many; D gene: .; V gene: TRBV11-2; J gene: TRBJ2-7; CDR3 protein: CASSPSRVEGTYEQYF; CDR3 DNA: TGTGCCAGCAGCCCAAGCAGGGTGGAAGGTACCTACGAGCAGTACTTC
clone size: many; D gene: .; V gene: TRBV20-1; J gene: TRBJ2-3; CDR3 protein: CSAPRGEGEADTQYF; CDR3 DNA: TGCAGTGCCCCACGAGGCGAGGGGGAGGCAGATACGCAGTATTTT
clone size: .; D gene: TRBD2; V gene: TRBV13; J gene: TRBJ2-3; CDR3 protein: CASSLGPRGLAGSTDTQYF; CDR3 DNA: TGTGCCAGCAGCTTAGGCCCGAGAGGACTAGCGGGATCCACAGATACGCAGTATTTT
clone size: .; D gene: .; V gene: TRBV9; J gene: TRBJ1-4; CDR3 protein: CASSVTMNEKLFF; CDR3 DNA: TGTGCCAGCAGCGTGACTATGAATGAAAAACTGTTTTTT
clone size: .; D gene: .; V gene: TRBV14; J gene: TRBJ1-5; CDR3 protein: CASSQVGQKWGSNQPQHF; CDR3 DNA: TGTGCCAGCAGCCAGGTAGGCCAGAAATGGGGGAGCAATCAGCCCCAGCATTTT
clone size: few; D gene: .; V gene: TRBV11-1; J gene: TRBJ2-4; CDR3 protein: CASSREAKNIQYF; CDR3 DNA: TGTGCCAGTAGTCGGGAGGCCAAAAACATTCAGTACTTC
clone size: few; D gene: .; V gene: TRBV7-9; J gene: TRBJ2-7; CDR3 protein: CASTRRDRVYEQYF; CDR3 DNA: TGTGCCAGCACCAGGAGGGACAGAGTCTACGAGCAGTACTTC
clone size: few; D gene: TRBD2; V gene: TRBV19; J gene: TRBJ2-3; CDR3 protein: CASSMREWDWGTDTQYF; CDR3 DNA: TGTGCCAGTAGTATGCGGGAGTGGGATTGGGGCACAGATACGCAGTATTTT
clone size: many; D gene: .; V gene: TRBV28; J gene: TRBJ1-5; CDR3 protein: CASSWGAPQHF; CDR3 DNA: TGTGCCAGCAGTTGGGGTGCGCCCCAGCATTTT
clone size: many; D gene: .; V gene: TRBV7-2; J gene: TRBJ1-6; CDR3 protein: CASSLNSGLYNSPLHF; CDR3 DNA: TGTGCCAGCAGCTTAAATTCAGGTCTCTATAATTCACCCCTCCACTTT
clone size: .; D gene: TRBD1; V gene: TRBV20-1; J gene: TRBJ1-5; CDR3 protein: CSAQLRDRGNQPQHF; CDR3 DNA: TGCAGTGCCCAACTCCGGGACAGGGGAAATCAGCCCCAGCATTTT
clone size: .; D gene: TRBD2; V gene: TRBV7-2; J gene: TRBJ2-7; CDR3 protein: CASSQAGGNYEQYF; CDR3 DNA: TGTGCCAGCAGTCAGGCGGGAGGTAACTACGAGCAGTACTTC
clone size: many; D gene: TRBD1; V gene: TRBV28; J gene: TRBJ1-5; CDR3 protein: CASSPGGGGSGNQPQHF; CDR3 DNA: TGTGCCAGCAGCCCAGGTGGAGGGGGCAGTGGCAATCAGCCCCAGCATTTT
clone size: many; D gene: TRBD1; V gene: TRBV20-1; J gene: TRBJ2-7; CDR3 protein: CSARARQGGDYEQYF; CDR3 DNA: TGCAGTGCTAGAGCCCGACAGGGGGGGGACTACGAGCAGTACTTC
clone size: few; D gene: .; V gene: TRBV2; J gene: TRBJ1-2; CDR3 protein: CASSDGRDYGYTF; CDR3 DNA: TGTGCCAGCAGTGACGGCAGGGACTATGGCTACACCTTC
clone size: many; D gene: TRBD2; V gene: TRBV27; J gene: TRBJ2-5; CDR3 protein: CASSPELAGVWAQYF; CDR3 DNA: TGTGCCAGCAGTCCGGAGTTAGCGGGAGTATGGGCCCAGTACTTC
clone size: .; D gene: .; V gene: TRBV30; J gene: TRBJ2-3; CDR3 protein: CAWSPGDVGTDTQYF; CDR3 DNA: TGTGCCTGGAGCCCAGGGGATGTCGGCACAGATACGCAGTATTTT
clone size: many; D gene: .; V gene: TRBV12-3/TRBV12-4; J gene: TRBJ2-1; CDR3 protein: CASSRAQGRNEQFF; CDR3 DNA: TGTGCCAGCAGTCGAGCTCAGGGGAGGAATGAGCAGTTCTTC
clone size: many; D gene: TRBD2; V gene: TRBV3-1; J gene: TRBJ2-3; CDR3 protein: CASSQGWERDEVTDTQYF; CDR3 DNA: TGTGCCAGCAGCCAAGGCTGGGAGCGGGATGAAGTCACAGATACGCAGTATTTT
clone size: many; D gene: TRBD2; V gene: TRBV6-2/TRBV6-3; J gene: TRBJ2-1; CDR3 protein: CASTRTSGGTYNEQFF; CDR3 DNA: TGTGCCAGCACCAGGACTAGCGGGGGTACCTACAATGAGCAGTTCTTC
clone size: .; D gene: TRBD1; V gene: TRBV9; J gene: TRBJ2-5; CDR3 protein: CASSGGRTGETQYF; CDR3 DNA: TGTGCCAGCAGCGGGGGGAGGACAGGGGAGACCCAGTACTTC
clone size: many; D gene: .; V gene: TRBV11-3; J gene: TRBJ1-1; CDR3 protein: CASSSADNLNTEAFF; CDR3 DNA: TGTGCCAGCAGCTCGGCGGACAACCTGAACACTGAAGCTTTCTTT
clone size: many; D gene: .; V gene: TRBV7-9; J gene: TRBJ2-1; CDR3 protein: CASSPRAGAYNEQFF; CDR3 DNA: TGTGCCAGCAGCCCCCGGGCGGGGGCTTACAATGAGCAGTTCTTC
clone size: many; D gene: TRBD2; V gene: TRBV11-2; J gene: TRBJ2-1; CDR3 protein: CASRRLADLNEQFF; CDR3 DNA: TGTGCCAGCAGGAGACTAGCGGACCTCAATGAGCAGTTCTTC
clone size: .; D gene: .; V gene: TRBV7-9; J gene: TRBJ1-1; CDR3 protein: CASSLAQGTFF; CDR3 DNA: TGTGCCAGCAGCTTAGCGCAGGGAACTTTCTTT
clone size: many; D gene: .; V gene: TRBV25-1; J gene: TRBJ1-1; CDR3 protein: CASSISGSLNTEAFF; CDR3 DNA: TGTGCCAGCAGTATTTCAGGGTCGTTGAACACTGAAGCTTTCTTT